A single sample gave rise to the 3 T cell receptor beta chains below, sequenced in a study of TIL therapy for anti-PD-1-resistant metastatic lung cancer. Specified time point: pre-treatment sample, taken before nivolumab and TIL therapy. The tumor samples were excised metastases, mostly pleural nodules or supraclavicular lymph nodes. The libraries were made with immunoSEQ v3. Assay used: immunoSEQ multiplex PCR; TCRdb lists only in-frame clones, some missing. The profile shows 50,000 to 60,000 clones, less than 85% of them singletons. The sequencing here drew on tumor tissue, taken at baseline. The receptors here all came from a person aged 25 to 80 with non-small cell lung cancer.

The rearrangement links TRBV6-5 to TRBJ2-5; 8 bases map to TRBD2. This CDR3 comprises 14 residues. Germline V gene sequence: CDR1 MNHEY, CDR2 SVGAGI. Trimming cost V 8 bases and J 5 bases; bases outside gene matches: 10. In DNA form, the CDR3 reads TGTGCCAGCTCACGCCCGGGAGGGGTGGAGACCCAGTACTTC. This sequence encodes CASSRPGGVETQYF.

V gene TRBV30 combines with J gene TRBJ1-3; the match to TRBD1 covers 9 bases. From germline, CDR1 is GTSNPN and CDR2 SVGIG (reference sequence). This CDR3 region has 14 residues. With 4 bases clipped from V and 1 base from J, the junction kept 2 bases outside the gene matches. The CDR3 is CAWKGTGSGNTIYF. Written as DNA, the CDR3 is TGTGCCTGGAAAGGGACAGGGTCTGGAAACACCATATATTTT.

This chain uses TRBV11-2 with TRBJ2-7; D remains unclear. Germline CDR1 and CDR2: SGHAT and FQNNGV. CDR3 length: 15 amino acids. Trimming took off 0 bases at V and 0 bases at J, with 9 bases between the two ends. CDR3 sequence reads: CASSLEASHSYEQYF. Written as DNA, the CDR3 is TGTGCCAGCAGCTTAGAGGCCTCACACTCCTACGAGCAGTACTTC.